Reported below is one T cell receptor beta chain. This clonotype was recorded once. No antigen is known for it. Base qualities are not at hand, and no much larger clone is one base apart. Weak support is all one read offers. The sample belongs to a study of T cells in Graves' hyperthyroidism and ophthalmopathy (dated by TCRdb to 2018 to 2020). For context, the study as a whole: Peripheral blood samples were taken at initial diagnosis, before any treatment was given. A discovery cohort of approximately 97 patients, approximately 44 with Graves' ophthalmopathy and 57 with stable Graves' hyperthyroidism, was used to find distinguishing TCR V-J signatures. Prospective prediction of ophthalmopathy was tested in an independent validation cohort of 18 hyperthyroidism patients and some 17 patients who later progressed to ophthalmopathy. The 75 to 100 discovery patients were randomly divided into training and test sets at a 7:3 ratio. The study also compared thyroid tissue and blood T-cell repertoires from about 6 Graves' hyperthyroidism patients. Once sampling was done, hyperthyroidism patients were given methimazole at a starting dose of 30 mg daily, whereas ophthalmopathy patients were given high-dose intravenous methylprednisolone. The paper reports TCR Vbeta CDR3 sequencing of over 120 peripheral blood samples: 40 to 45 ophthalmopathy, some 80 hyperthyroidism and around 17 progressor patients. General study outcomes and caveats: No statistical method was used to fix the sample size in advance, and group allocation was not hidden from the investigators. In validation, the model predicted progression to ophthalmopathy with roughly 66% sensitivity and around 72% specificity, a median of approximately 6.7 months before onset. Blood samples also contained most of the expanded thyroid clonotypes (frequency above 0.001), which suggests that blood repertoires may reflect thyroid immune responses. A model built on a 13 V-J signature distinguished ophthalmopathy from stable hyperthyroidism, reaching 85% to 90% sensitivity and 81.08% specificity in cross-validation and 80%/75% in testing.

Amplification of TCR beta CDR3 regions was carried out from RNA transcripts. For the first round of RT-PCR on the TCR CDR3, the HTBI primer set was used together with the Qiagen OneStep RT-PCR kit. The libraries were constructed in a second round of multiplex PCR and then size-selected and purified. Sequencing of the libraries was done on an Illumina HiSeq2000 using paired-end 100 bp reads. Turning to the authors' computational methods: SOAPnuke was used to process the raw data, removing reads that contained adapters or uncalled bases, had a mean Phred below 15, or lacked an exact match to the constant primer or identifier. COPE v1.2.5 was used to merge the high-quality paired reads, and each unique nucleotide sequence was defined as a clonotype. Clonotypes were aligned to IMGT TRBV, TRBD and TRBJ reference segments using MiTCR v1.1. The analysis included only V-J combinations with a frequency above 0.0001, which together covered more than 99% of the repertoires. A TCS score was defined as the ratio between F50 (clonal expansion) and ExV (chaos), using BLOSUM62-based TCRdist between CDR3 peptides within each V-J. Welch's t-statistics and random forest reduced around 520 V-J features to about 13, which were used in a naive Bayes classifier (R e1071). Thyroid-blood repertoire similarity was quantified with the Morisita-Horn index. TCRdb trimmed public reads at Q25 via fastp, called clones via MiXCR and kept in-frame beta chains. Rows matching on CDR3 protein sequence are summarized as one entry with the most common DNA and genes. These V and J calls originate from TCRdb's pipeline instead of the authors' own analysis. Recorded for this sample are tens of thousands of distinct CDR3 sequences; roughly half of them occurred a single time. The ten largest make up 25% of the sample.

Ophthalmopathy patients had moderately to severely active disease, with a Clinical Activity Score of 3 or more, a NOSPECS grade of 4 or more, and a disease duration of less than 3 months. The study excluded patients with uncontrolled infections, other autoimmune diseases, pregnancy or lactation. Diagnoses were established on the basis of clinical symptoms, serum thyroxine and TRAb, thyroid ultrasound, and orbital computed tomography. PBMCs were isolated from about 10 ml of fresh peripheral blood by Ficoll-Paque density gradient centrifugation. Total RNA was extracted using Trizol reagent, and RNA quality was assessed on an Agilent 2100 Bioanalyzer. The germline V gene supplies CDR1 MGHDK and CDR2 SYGVNS. At the junction V is shortened by 2 bases and J by 4 bases, with 9 bases in between. CDR3 length: 14 amino acids, cysteine to phenylalanine. Kept here is only the CDR3 DNA, which spans 42 bases and is read in frame from base 1.

This chain is built from TRBV25-1 and TRBJ1-3; no D gene can be assigned with confidence. The specimen was blood. This receptor was identified in a woman in her thirties or forties with Graves' ophthalmopathy. CDR3 region: CASSEGVHGNTIYF. The DNA sequence is TGTGCCAGCAGTGAAGGAGTCCACGGAAACACCATATATTTT.